These 15 T cell receptor beta chains were all obtained from the same sample, sequenced in a study of blood T cells in healthy people across ages. Sample-barcoded 5' priming and a J-beta primer mix drove a second PCR of roughly 7 to 11 cycles. One entry per CDR3 protein, called by TCRdb with MiXCR from the 5' RACE reads. The sample records roughly 900,000 distinct CDR3 sequences, around 49% being singletons. Sequenced material: blood. The receptors here all came from a man aged 25-45 years in good health.

The V gene is TRBV2, the J gene TRBJ1-2, with D possibly TRBD1 on 6 matching bases. Per the germline V gene, CDR1 is SNHLY and CDR2 is FYNNEI. The CDR3 runs 12 residues. Trimming cost V 6 bases and J 6 bases, with 11 bases left between them. The CDR3 DNA sequence: TGTGCCAGCAGAATAACAGGGCATGGCTACACCTTC. As protein: CASRITGHGYTF. Full variable domain (missing parts from reference TRBV2 and TRBJ1-2): EPEVTQTPSHQVTQMGQEVILRCVPISNHLYFYWYRQILGQKVEFLVSFYNNEISEKSEIFDDQFSVERPDGSNFTLKIRSTKLEDSAMYFCASRITGHGYTFGSGTRLTVV.

This clonotype has only a few counts. The rearrangement links TRBV6-5 to TRBJ2-7; D gene uncertain. With 0 bases removed from V and 0 bases from J, the gap between germline ends came to 15 bases. Germline CDR1 is MNHEY and CDR2 is SVGAGI. This CDR3 is built from 17 residues. CDR3 in amino acids: CASSYSMPSHRSYEQYF. CDR3 DNA: TGTGCCAGCAGTTACTCGATGCCCAGCCACCGCTCCTACGAGCAGTACTTC.

This rearrangement joins TRBV6-5 to TRBJ1-2; D possibly corresponds to TRBD1 (6 bases). The CDR3 totals 15 residues. Trimming removed 7 bases at V and 4 bases at J, with 19 bases between. The V gene's germline CDR1 is MNHEY and CDR2 SVGAGI. Here the CDR3 DNA reads TGTGCCAGCACTTCACGTTGGAACAGGGTCTATGGCTACACCTTC. This gives the protein CASTSRWNRVYGYTF.

This rearrangement joins TRBV12-5 to TRBJ2-1; TRBD2 agrees at 10 bases. This CDR3 comprises 14 residues. V trimming: 7 bases; J trimming: 6 bases; junction bases outside the gene matches: 6. Germline CDR1 LGHNT, CDR2 FRNRAP. CDR3 region: CASEITSGANEQFF. CDR3 nucleotide sequence: TGTGCTAGTGAGATCACTAGCGGGGCCAATGAGCAGTTCTTC.

The CDR3 bases are TGTGCCTGGAGTGGGGAGACAGGGAGTCAGCCCCAGCATTTT. Translated: CAWSGETGSQPQHF. The genes are TRBV30 and TRBJ1-5, with TRBD1 identical over 7 bases. After removal of 1 base from V and 6 bases from J, the junction contained 6 bases not matched to a gene. Germline V gives CDR1 GTSNPN, CDR2 SVGIG (reference sequence). This CDR3 spans 14 amino acids.

CDR3 in amino acids: CASSQVVSVGGDGYTF. The CDR3 coding sequence is TGCGCCAGCAGCCAAGTTGTATCGGTAGGAGGGGATGGCTACACCTTC. The V and J genes are TRBV4-1 and TRBJ1-2, with D maybe TRBD1 (5 bases). Trimming removed 1 base from V and 6 bases from J, with 18 bases in between. The CDR3 length is 16 residues. Germline values: CDR1 MGHRA, CDR2 YSYEKL.

The chain recombines TRBV4-1 with TRBJ2-3; 10 bases are a match to TRBD2. CDR1 and CDR2 from the germline V gene are MGHRA and YSYEKL. The CDR3 totals 18 residues. V lost 4 bases, J lost 2 bases, and 12 bases stayed unmatched. The CDR3 coding sequence is TGCGCCAGCAGCCCCAGGGCCTTAGCGGGGGGAAACACAGATACGCAGTATTTT. Its translation: CASSPRALAGGNTDTQYF.

The chain has TRBV20-1 and TRBJ2-2, with D unclear. The CDR3 loop spans 14 amino acids. V gave up 3 bases and J gave up 2 bases, with 10 bases separating them. Germline V CDR1 and CDR2: DFQATT, SNEGSKA (reference sequence). This CDR3 reads CSASPDRNTGELFF. CDR3 nucleotides: TGCAGTGCTAGCCCCGACCGTAACACCGGGGAGCTGTTTTTT.

The CDR3 DNA follows: TGCGCCAGCAGCTCACACCCCAGGGGGCGCTCCTACGAGCAGTACTTC. This sequence encodes CASSSHPRGRSYEQYF. The V and J genes are TRBV4-1 and TRBJ2-7; 8 bases agree with TRBD1. V lost 5 bases and J lost 0; bases outside the gene matches: 9. CDR3 length equals 16 residues. Germline V gene data show CDR1 as MGHRA and CDR2 as YSYEKL.

A few counts support this clonotype. The chain recombines TRBV5-5 with TRBJ2-4, with TRBD2 identical over 7 bases. Unmatched junction bases numbered 9, after V lost 6 bases and J lost 9 bases. CDR3 length: 13 residues. The germline V gene has CDR1 SGHKS and CDR2 YYEKEE (reference sequence). CDR3 sequence reads: CASTREEISIQYF. DNA of the CDR3: TGTGCCAGCACCCGGGAGGAAATTAGCATTCAGTACTTC. Full variable domain (missing parts from reference TRBV5-5 and TRBJ2-4): DAGVTQSPTHLIKTRGQQVTLRCSPISGHKSVSWYQQVLGQGPQFIFQYYEKEERGRGNFPDRFSARQFPNYSSELNVNALLLGDSALYLCASTREEISIQYFGAGTRLSVL.

V is TRBV27 and J is TRBJ1-6, with D possibly being TRBD1 (5 bases). Germline CDR1 reads MNHEY; CDR2 reads SMNVEV (reference sequence). This CDR3 is 14 amino acids long. V was shortened by 7 bases and J by 4 bases, with 11 bases between the two germline ends. The CDR3 spells CASKNRSYNSPLHF. CDR3 in DNA: TGTGCCAGCAAGAACAGGAGTTATAATTCACCCCTCCACTTT.

The rearrangement uses TRBV20-1 and TRBJ2-3; D possibly corresponds to TRBD2 (6 bases). CDR1 DFQATT and CDR2 SNEGSKA come from the germline V gene (reference sequence). The V end was cut by 7 bases, the J end by 2 bases, with 10 bases between. The CDR3 totals 12 residues. DNA for the CDR3: TGCAGTGGGGCGGGGATCACAGATACGCAGTATTTT. Translation: CSGAGITDTQYF.

The genes are TRBV2 and TRBJ2-1, with a tentative D call TRBD2 (6 bases). The CDR3 runs to 13 residues. Germline CDR1 is SNHLY and CDR2 is FYNNEI. The V gene lost 4 bases and the J gene lost 7 bases, with 11 bases spanning the gap. CDR3 residues: CASSGFGGNEQFF. The CDR3, as DNA: TGTGCCAGCAGTGGATTTGGGGGGAATGAGCAGTTCTTC. The variable domain in full, with the rest retrieved from reference TRBV2 and TRBJ2-1, is EPEVTQTPSHQVTQMGQEVILRCVPISNHLYFYWYRQILGQKVEFLVSFYNNEISEKSEIFDDQFSVERPDGSNFTLKIRSTKLEDSAMYFCASSGFGGNEQFFGPGTRLTVL.

The chain has TRBV6-5 and TRBJ2-5; D could derive from TRBD1 or TRBD2 (6 bases each). The CDR3 runs to 14 residues. V shed 5 bases and J shed 2 bases, with 12 bases lying between them. Per germline, CDR1 MNHEY and CDR2 SVGAGI. CDR3 nucleotides: TGTGCCAGCAGTGACGGGGGCTGGCAAGAGACCCAGTACTTC. As protein: CASSDGGWQETQYF.

V is TRBV7-2 and J is TRBJ1-6; D not certain. Trimming cost V 5 bases and J 10 bases, with 12 bases left between them. This CDR3 comprises 13 residues. Germline V gives CDR1 SGHTA, CDR2 FQGNSA. The chain's CDR3 is CASSVVELSPLHF. The CDR3 bases are TGTGCCAGCAGCGTAGTTGAGTTGTCACCCCTCCACTTT.